This T cell receptor (beta chain) was observed in a study of blood T cell repertoires in COVID-19. A single count supports this clone. The CDR3 is 15 residues long. V lost 5 bases to trimming and J lost 2 bases; unmatched junction nucleotides: 5. From germline, CDR1 is LNHNV and CDR2 YYDKDF (reference sequence). Under the authors' procedure: Amplification of reference gene primers was used by the study to estimate nucleated cell counts. Sequencing was performed with immunoSEQ multiplex PCR; in TCRdb, only in-frame clones are kept and a portion is missing. V, J and clone size reflect that table, while D and trimming were determined from the DNA. The data show 200,000 to 250,000 clones, 80% to 90% seen once. Participants were aged 18 to 89 years, lived in over 20 US areas, and enrolled virtually. Each participant's cohort was designated according to participant-reported clinical history.

The rearrangement uses TRBV15 and TRBJ2-5; TRBD2 matches 10 bases. The receptor was isolated from a woman aged 25 to 39 who had been exposed to COVID-19. Material: PBMCs or T cells enriched from blood (not recorded which). This chain's CDR3 is CATSHTSGTQETQYF. The CDR3 DNA reads as TGTGCCACCAGCCACACTAGCGGGACTCAAGAGACCCAGTACTTC.